This T cell receptor (beta chain) appears in the sequencing data of a study of T-cell reconstitution after alpha-beta-depleted transplantation in children. V lost 6 bases and J lost 3, with 11 bases in between. Germline V gene sequence: CDR1 DFQATT, CDR2 SNEGSKA (reference sequence). The CDR3 covers 13 residues. Preparation of the TCRbeta library was carried out with unique molecular identifiers. TCRdb analysed the PCR reads with MiXCR anew, one entry per CDR3 protein. The data contain about 980,000 distinct CDR3 sequences, under 30% of them singletons. The chain links TRBV20-1 to TRBJ1-4; D is possibly TRBD1 (5 bases). The material sequenced was PBMCs, mostly from graft donor cells, taken 360 days after TCRalphabeta/CD19-depleted stem cell transplant. This TCR came from a boy under three years old who had a stem cell transplant for SCID, so the T cells may come from the graft donor. DNA for the CDR3: TGCAGTGCAATCCAGGGCGCTAATGAAAAACTGTTTTTT. As protein: CSAIQGANEKLFF.